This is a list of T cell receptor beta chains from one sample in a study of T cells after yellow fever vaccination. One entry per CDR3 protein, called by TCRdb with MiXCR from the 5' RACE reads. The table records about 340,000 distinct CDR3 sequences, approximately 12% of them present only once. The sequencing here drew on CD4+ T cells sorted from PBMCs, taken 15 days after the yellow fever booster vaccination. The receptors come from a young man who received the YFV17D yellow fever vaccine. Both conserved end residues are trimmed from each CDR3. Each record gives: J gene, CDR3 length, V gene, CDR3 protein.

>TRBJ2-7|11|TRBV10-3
AISGGGRYEQY
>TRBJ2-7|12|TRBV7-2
ASSLVPGSYEQY
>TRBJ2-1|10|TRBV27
ASSLTGGEQF
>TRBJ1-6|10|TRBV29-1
SVGDSSSPLH
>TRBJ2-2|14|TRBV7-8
ASSQGAGGYGGELF
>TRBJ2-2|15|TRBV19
ASSISSGGWRTGELF
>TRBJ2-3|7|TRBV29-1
SQVGGRY
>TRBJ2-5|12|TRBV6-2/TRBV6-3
ASRSGGDQETQY
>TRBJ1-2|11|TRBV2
ASTRGRRDGYT
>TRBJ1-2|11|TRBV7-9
ASSFMTAYGYT
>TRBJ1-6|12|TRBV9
ASSPPGYNSPLH
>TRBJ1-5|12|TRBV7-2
ASSPGQGTQPQH
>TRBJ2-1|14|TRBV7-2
ASSLAGTSGVNEQF
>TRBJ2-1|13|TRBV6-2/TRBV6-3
ASSYRLDRSTEQF
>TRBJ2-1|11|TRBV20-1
SARAGTPNEQF
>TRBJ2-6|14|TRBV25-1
ASSELESSGANVLT
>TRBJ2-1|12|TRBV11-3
ASSLTSSVNEQF
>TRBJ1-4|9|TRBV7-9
ASSLYEKLF
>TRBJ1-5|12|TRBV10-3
AISGAGGNQPQH
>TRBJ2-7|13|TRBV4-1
ASSSHGTGFDEQY
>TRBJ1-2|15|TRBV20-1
SARKGGVNLRDYGYT
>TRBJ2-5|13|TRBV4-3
ASSQEPYSQETQY